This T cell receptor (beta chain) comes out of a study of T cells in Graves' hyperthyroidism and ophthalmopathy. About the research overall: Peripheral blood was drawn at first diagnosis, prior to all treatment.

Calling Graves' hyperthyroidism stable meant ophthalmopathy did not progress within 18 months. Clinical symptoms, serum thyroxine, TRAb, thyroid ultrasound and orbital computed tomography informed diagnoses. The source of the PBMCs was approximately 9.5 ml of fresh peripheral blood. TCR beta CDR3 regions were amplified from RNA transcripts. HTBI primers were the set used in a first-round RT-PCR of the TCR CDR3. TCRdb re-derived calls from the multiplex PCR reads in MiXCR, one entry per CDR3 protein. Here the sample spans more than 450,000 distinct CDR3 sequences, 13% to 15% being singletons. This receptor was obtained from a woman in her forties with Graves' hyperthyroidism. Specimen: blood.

Written as DNA, the CDR3 is TGTGCCAGCAGCCAAGAAGGTCCAACTAATGAAAAACTGTTTTTT. Residues: CASSQEGPTNEKLFF. This chain uses TRBV4-2 with TRBJ1-4; no firm D call. V was shortened by 0 bases and J by 0 bases, with 5 bases between the two germline ends. There are 15 residues in the CDR3. Germline CDR1 reads LGHNA; CDR2 reads YNFKEQ.